A selection of T cell receptor beta chains follows, all from one sample in a study of T cell responses to AZD1222 COVID-19 vaccine. The table came from immunoSEQ multiplex PCR; TCRdb's copy has only in-frame clones and leaves some out. Among approximately 130,000 clones listed, about 90% were seen once. Sequenced material: peripheral blood, taken on day 0 of AZD1222 vaccination. The receptors originated from an adult in good health. Each CDR3 is given with its conserved first and last residue. D genes are given only for firm matches. Clone size, where shown, is once, few, many, or a class for clones that have expanded.

D: -
J: TRBJ2-1
V: TRBV7-3
size: -
DNA: TGTGCCAGCAGCTTAATAGGAAGTCCCTTCGGAAGCTCCTACAATGAGCAGTTCTTC
CDR3: CASSLIGSPFGSSYNEQFF

D: -
J: TRBJ1-3
V: TRBV3-1/TRBV3-2
size: -
DNA: TGTGCCAGCAGCCCGATCGGCACCACTGGAAACACCATATATTTT
CDR3: CASSPIGTTGNTIYF

D: TRBD2
J: TRBJ2-1
V: TRBV3-1/TRBV3-2
size: -
DNA: TGTGCCAGCAGCCAGACGCCCGGGACTAGCGACAATGAGCAGTTCTTC
CDR3: CASSQTPGTSDNEQFF

D: -
J: TRBJ2-5
V: TRBV6-5
size: -
DNA: TGTGCCAGCAGTATGCCGGGACGGACAGAGACCCAGTACTTC
CDR3: CASSMPGRTETQYF

D: -
J: TRBJ2-7
V: TRBV5-6
size: -
DNA: TGTGCCAGCAGCACCGCCTCCGTCCCATACGAGCAGTACTTC
CDR3: CASSTASVPYEQYF

D: -
J: TRBJ1-6
V: TRBV19
size: -
DNA: TGTGCCAGTAGTAGCCGACAGGCGCAGTATAATTCACCCCTCCACTTT
CDR3: CASSSRQAQYNSPLHF

D: TRBD1
J: TRBJ2-1
V: TRBV28
size: -
DNA: TGTGCCAGCAGATGGACAGGGTACAATGAGCAGTTCTTC
CDR3: CASRWTGYNEQFF

D: -
J: TRBJ2-2
V: TRBV5-3
size: -
DNA: TGTGCCAGAAGCTTAAAGGAAGCCGGGGAGCTGTTTTTT
CDR3: CARSLKEAGELFF

D: -
J: TRBJ2-5
V: TRBV6-5
size: -
DNA: TGTGCTATACAACAGGTTCGCGCGGAGACCCAGTACTTC
CDR3: CAIQQVRAETQYF

D: -
J: TRBJ1-2
V: TRBV24-1
size: -
DNA: TGTGCCACCAGTGGGGGTTTGGACTACACCTTC
CDR3: CATSGGLDYTF

D: -
J: TRBJ1-1
V: TRBV6-5
size: -
DNA: TGTGCCAGCAGTTACTCAGACGGTACAATGAACACTGAAGCTTTCTTT
CDR3: CASSYSDGTMNTEAFF

D: -
J: TRBJ1-1
V: TRBV5-8
size: -
DNA: TGTGCCAGCAGATTGGGGGGCGGGGGCATCCCTGGAGCTTTCTTT
CDR3: CASRLGGGGIPGAFF

D: TRBD1
J: TRBJ2-2
V: TRBV28
size: -
DNA: TGTGCCAGCAGTTTAGTACAGGGGGAAGCCGGGGAGCTGTTTTTT
CDR3: CASSLVQGEAGELFF

D: -
J: TRBJ1-5
V: TRBV6-1
size: few
DNA: TGTGCCAGCAGTGAACAGCCTAATCAGCCCCAGCATTTT
CDR3: CASSEQPNQPQHF

D: TRBD2
J: TRBJ2-7
V: TRBV28
size: -
DNA: TGTGCCAGCAAAGTACTCACTAGCGGGAGTAATACCCGGGCCCGCGAGCAGTACTTC
CDR3: CASKVLTSGSNTRAREQYF

D: TRBD1
J: TRBJ1-6
V: TRBV19
size: -
DNA: TGTGCCAGTAAGCGGGACAGGGGCAATTCACCCCTCCACTTT
CDR3: CASKRDRGNSPLHF

D: -
J: TRBJ2-5
V: TRBV5-6
size: -
DNA: TGTGCCAGCAGCTTCCAAGAGACCCAGTACTTC
CDR3: CASSFQETQYF

D: TRBD1
J: TRBJ2-1
V: TRBV5-1
size: -
DNA: TGCGCCAGCAGTTTTAGGACAGGGGCTAACAATGAGCAGTTCTTC
CDR3: CASSFRTGANNEQFF

D: -
J: TRBJ1-2
V: TRBV7-9
size: -
DNA: TGTGCCAGCAGCTTGGTAACACAACCCAACTATGGCTACACCTTC
CDR3: CASSLVTQPNYGYTF

D: -
J: TRBJ1-6
V: TRBV7-6
size: -
DNA: TGTGCCAGCAGCTTAGGGATACGGGACCTAAGGAGCGATAATTCACCCCTCCACTTT
CDR3: CASSLGIRDLRSDNSPLHF

D: TRBD1
J: TRBJ1-1
V: TRBV5-4
size: few
DNA: TGTGCCAGCAGCTTGGGGGGCGGGACAGGGTCAGGAACTGAAGCTTTCTTT
CDR3: CASSLGGGTGSGTEAFF

D: TRBD2
J: TRBJ2-3
V: TRBV5-4
size: -
DNA: TGTGCCAGCAGCTTGGCGGGGGGAGATACGCAGTATTTT
CDR3: CASSLAGGDTQYF

D: -
J: TRBJ2-7
V: TRBV28
size: -
DNA: TGTGCCAGCACCGACAGGAGCTCCTACGAGCAGTACTTC
CDR3: CASTDRSSYEQYF

D: TRBD1
J: TRBJ2-1
V: TRBV7-3
size: -
DNA: TGTGCCAGCAGCGCAGCCCCGACAGGGCTTCATGAGCAGTTCTTC
CDR3: CASSAAPTGLHEQFF